This TCR beta chain derives from a study of cytomegalovirus exposure and HLA in healthy donors. About the research overall: Sequencing of about 179 million T cells in an earlier analysis found 90 million to 120 million unique TCR beta sequences. General study points: Across HLA loci, a later analysis found differing TCR association rates, with DRB1 most and HLA-C fewest.

Losses at the gene ends were 4 bases for V and 0 bases for J; bases not matched to a gene: 4. This CDR3 has 15 amino acids. The germline V gene has CDR1 SQVTM and CDR2 ANQGSEA. Primers: 60 Vbeta forward and 13 Jbeta reverse. Assay: immunoSEQ multiplex PCR; the TCRdb copy retains only in-frame clones and omits some. The sample contains about 140,000 clones, 75% to 80% of which appear only once. Regarding this clone: Antigen unknown.

Sequencing was performed on PBMCs. The chain joins TRBV29-1 to TRBJ2-3, with 10 bases that match TRBD2. The source is a man aged 30 to 39 in good health and CMV-seronegative. CDR3: CSVGASGSSTDTQYF. The CDR3 nucleotides are TGCAGCGTTGGGGCTAGCGGGAGTAGCACAGATACGCAGTATTTT.